Listed below are T cell receptor beta chains from one sample, sequenced in a study of CD4 T cells in relation to SARS-CoV-2 and coronaviruses. Profiling relied on immunoSEQ multiplex PCR, and the TCRdb table lists in-frame clones only, not all of them. Of 20,000 to 25,000 clones in the sample, more than 65% are singletons; the top ten hold roughly a sixth. No antigen has been identified for these receptors. Sequenced sample: CD4+ T cells from PBMCs, cultured in vitro. These receptors were taken from a human donor in good health. Each CDR3 is given with its conserved first and last residue. Each record gives: clone size, D gene, J gene, V gene, CDR3 DNA, CDR3 protein. The D gene is left open where the match is weak. Clone size is stated in some rows and not others, as once, few, many or a class when expanded.

size: NA
D: NA
J: TRBJ2-1
V: TRBV11-2
DNA: TGTGCCAGCAGCAAGGGTGGGGCGGCCGGCGCCTCCTACAATGAGCAGTTCTTC
CDR3: CASSKGGAAGASYNEQFF

size: NA
D: NA
J: TRBJ1-5
V: TRBV9
DNA: TGTGCCAGCAGCGGCGCTCCGGGACCCCGGGGGGCTAGCAATCAGCCCCAGCATTTT
CDR3: CASSGAPGPRGASNQPQHF

size: NA
D: NA
J: TRBJ1-2
V: TRBV3-1/TRBV3-2
DNA: TGTGCCAGCAGCCCGTTAAACAGAAACTATGGCTACACCTTC
CDR3: CASSPLNRNYGYTF

size: NA
D: TRBD1
J: TRBJ2-7
V: TRBV7-9
DNA: TGTGCCAGCAGCTTAGCGTCTGGCACAGGGGGCGAGCAGTACTTC
CDR3: CASSLASGTGGEQYF

size: NA
D: NA
J: TRBJ1-1
V: TRBV5-4
DNA: TGTGCCAGCAGTTACGACAGGAACACTGAAGCTTTCTTT
CDR3: CASSYDRNTEAFF

size: NA
D: NA
J: TRBJ1-6
V: TRBV10-3
DNA: TGTGCCATCAGTGAGCAGGGACGTCAATCATCCTATAATTCACCCCTCCACTTT
CDR3: CAISEQGRQSSYNSPLHF

size: NA
D: NA
J: TRBJ2-3
V: TRBV18
DNA: TGTGCCAGCTCACGTGCAGATACGCAGTATTTT
CDR3: CASSRADTQYF

size: few
D: NA
J: TRBJ1-5
V: TRBV4-2
DNA: TGTGCCAGCAGCCAAGAAGGTGGAGGGGGCAATCAGCCCCAGCATTTT
CDR3: CASSQEGGGGNQPQHF

size: NA
D: NA
J: TRBJ2-1
V: TRBV6-6
DNA: TGTGCCAGCATGGGCGGTTACTCCTACAATGGGCAGTTCTTC
CDR3: CASMGGYSYNGQFF

size: NA
D: NA
J: TRBJ2-5
V: TRBV4-1
DNA: TGCGCCAGCAGCCAACCCACTAGTTTGGAGGAGACCCAGTACTTC
CDR3: CASSQPTSLEETQYF

size: NA
D: NA
J: TRBJ1-6
V: TRBV6-5
DNA: TGTGCCAGCAGCTGGGATTCACCCCTCCACTTT
CDR3: CASSWDSPLHF

size: NA
D: NA
J: TRBJ2-1
V: TRBV6-5
DNA: TGTGCCAGCGTTGTGGGGGTTGGAGATGAGCAGTTCTTC
CDR3: CASVVGVGDEQFF

size: NA
D: NA
J: TRBJ1-3
V: TRBV18
DNA: TGTGCCAGCTCACTTACCAGAGGGACGGAAAGCTCTGGAAACACCATATATTTT
CDR3: CASSLTRGTESSGNTIYF

size: few
D: NA
J: TRBJ2-7
V: TRBV7-3
DNA: TGTGCCAGCAGCTTAATAGGTTTCGAGTTTTACTCCTACGAGCAGTACTTC
CDR3: CASSLIGFEFYSYEQYF

size: NA
D: NA
J: TRBJ2-1
V: TRBV19
DNA: TGTGCCAGTAGTCCGGGACTCGGAATCCGGAATGAGCAGTTCTTC
CDR3: CASSPGLGIRNEQFF

size: NA
D: NA
J: TRBJ2-6
V: TRBV18
DNA: TGTGCCAGCTCCCACCCGGGGGCTGGGGCCAACGTCCTGACTTTC
CDR3: CASSHPGAGANVLTF

size: once
D: NA
J: TRBJ2-6
V: TRBV12-5
DNA: TGTGCTAGTGGTCCCGCCCAGGGGGCCAACGTCCTGACTTTC
CDR3: CASGPAQGANVLTF

size: NA
D: NA
J: TRBJ2-7
V: TRBV5-6
DNA: TGTGCCAGCAGCTTGCGGTTACGGACTACCTACGAGCAGTACTTC
CDR3: CASSLRLRTTYEQYF

size: NA
D: NA
J: TRBJ1-4
V: TRBV9
DNA: TGTGCCAGCTCGGGTGGGTTGTTCGTAGGAACTAATGAAAAACTGTTTTTT
CDR3: CASSGGLFVGTNEKLFF

size: NA
D: NA
J: TRBJ1-2
V: TRBV4-1
DNA: TGCGCCAGCAGCCAAATAGGGTGGACTAACTATGGCTACACCTTC
CDR3: CASSQIGWTNYGYTF

size: few
D: TRBD2
J: TRBJ2-2
V: TRBV15
DNA: TGTGCCACCAGCCCACGGGGGGACACCGGGGAGCTGTTTTTT
CDR3: CATSPRGDTGELFF

size: NA
D: NA
J: TRBJ1-1
V: TRBV5-6
DNA: TGTGCCAGCAGCCCCGCGGGTCAAACTGGGGGCACTGAAGCTTTCTTT
CDR3: CASSPAGQTGGTEAFF

size: NA
D: TRBD1
J: TRBJ2-7
V: TRBV2
DNA: TGTGCCAGCAAACAGGGGACAGGGGGATACTACGAGCAGTACTTC
CDR3: CASKQGTGGYYEQYF

size: NA
D: NA
J: TRBJ1-2
V: TRBV11-2
DNA: TGTGCCAGCAGCGGCCAGATAGAGGTGAACTATGGCTACACCTTC
CDR3: CASSGQIEVNYGYTF

size: NA
D: TRBD2
J: TRBJ2-2
V: TRBV12-5
DNA: TGTGCTAGTGGTTTGGTTCCCCCACGGGGGGGGGCCGGGGAGCTGTTTTTT
CDR3: CASGLVPPRGGAGELFF

size: NA
D: NA
J: TRBJ2-3
V: TRBV7-9
DNA: TGTGCCAGCAGCCGGAGCGAGAATACGCAGTATTTT
CDR3: CASSRSENTQYF